These 9 T cell receptor beta chains were all obtained from the same sample, sequenced in a study of blood T cell repertoires in COVID-19. The protocol was immunoSEQ multiplex PCR, while the TCRdb copy is restricted to in-frame clones and leaves out a portion. This sample has about 180,000 clones, with approximately 85% found just once. The sample comprised PBMCs or T cells enriched from blood (not recorded which). These receptors were taken from a woman in her late teens or twenties who had recovered from COVID-19.

The rearrangement joins TRBV6-5 to TRBJ1-3, with a weak D call TRBD1 (6 bases). The germline V and J ends were trimmed by 4 bases and 0 bases, with 13 bases remaining between them. Per germline, CDR1 MNHEY and CDR2 SVGAGI. This CDR3 comprises 16 residues. The CDR3 spells CASSSRQVLSGNTIYF. CDR3 bases: TGTGCCAGCAGTTCGAGACAGGTCCTCTCTGGAAACACCATATATTTT.

The chain couples TRBV29-1 to TRBJ2-1; 13 bases are shared with TRBD2. CDR1 and CDR2 (germline): SQVTM, ANQGSEA. The CDR3 is 16 residues long. V trimming: 6 bases; J trimming: 3 bases; junction bases outside the gene matches: 8. The CDR3 coding sequence is TGCAGCGTGGCCGTTGGACTAGCGGGAGTCTACAATGAGCAGTTCTTC. This codes for CSVAVGLAGVYNEQFF.

The chain combines TRBV6-1 with TRBJ1-5; maybe TRBD1 (5 bases). The CDR3 is made up of 15 amino acids. The germline gives CDR1 MNHNS, CDR2 SASEGT. Trimming stripped 0 bases from V and 6 bases from J, with 12 bases between. CDR3 nucleotide sequence: TGTGCCAGCAGTGAAGCGAGCGGGGGGGTTCAGCCCCAGCATTTT. This encodes CASSEASGGVQPQHF.

The chain employs TRBV7-9 and TRBJ1-4; D is ambiguous. The CDR3 has 13 amino acids. The germline gives CDR1 SEHNR, CDR2 FQNEAQ (reference sequence). V was trimmed by 1 base and J by 5 bases, leaving 5 bases between them. The DNA of the CDR3 is TGTGCCAGCAGCTTAGATGTAAATGAAAAACTGTTTTTT. Amino acids: CASSLDVNEKLFF.

The chain combines TRBV10-3 with TRBJ1-2; 9 positions match TRBD1. Trimming at V came to 4 bases and at J to 6 bases, leaving 6 bases not matched to a gene. Germline V CDR1 and CDR2: ENHRY, SYGVKD. CDR3 length: 14 residues. CDR3 nucleotides: TGTGCCATCAGTGGGCCTAGGACAGGGGATGGCTACACCTTC. This gives the protein CAISGPRTGDGYTF.

The V call is TRBV28, the J call TRBJ1-6; 7 bases map to TRBD1. Germline CDR1 is MDHEN and CDR2 is SYDVKM. V dropped 6 bases and J dropped 6; count of bases not matched to a gene: 8. This CDR3 contains 15 residues. Here the CDR3 reads CASSPSGQSNSPLHF. CDR3 bases: TGTGCCAGCAGCCCGTCGGGACAGAGTAATTCACCCCTCCACTTT.

The rearrangement links TRBV10-3 to TRBJ1-2, with D hard to call. Germline-derived CDR1 and CDR2 are ENHRY and SYGVKD. The CDR3 length is 13 residues. Trimming took 0 bases from V and 14 from J, leaving 16 bases between them. The CDR3 reads CAISESMYPERTF. CDR3 DNA sequence: TGTGCCATCAGTGAGTCCATGTACCCCGAGCGGACCTTC.

The chain combines TRBV2 with TRBJ2-1; D is perhaps TRBD2 (7 bases). The germline gives CDR1 SNHLY, CDR2 FYNNEI. This CDR3 has 17 residues. V lost 3 bases, J lost 0 bases, and 15 bases lay in between. The CDR3 DNA follows: TGTGCCAGCAGTGATGTAAGGGGGGGGATCTCCTACAATGAGCAGTTCTTC. Protein product: CASSDVRGGISYNEQFF.

The CDR3 loop is CASSLAGTGNSPLHF. CDR3 sequence (DNA): TGCGCCAGCAGCTTGGCCGGGACAGGCAATTCACCCCTCCACTTT. The rearrangement links TRBV5-1 to TRBJ1-6; 8 bases agree with TRBD1. CDR3 size: 15 residues. The junction had 3 bases not matched to a gene; V was cut back by 0 bases and J by 7 bases. Germline V gene sequence: CDR1 SGHRS, CDR2 YFSETQ.